This TCR beta chain was retrieved from a study of blood T cell repertoires in COVID-19. As for the study in general: T cells, B-cell-depleted T cells, or PBMCs provided the cDNA or gDNA that served as material.

Profiled with immunoSEQ multiplex PCR; TCRdb holds only in-frame clones, not every one. Altogether 250,000 or so clones are present, 88% being singletons, with the ten largest covering around 3.1%. CDR3 size: 15 residues. The germline V gene has CDR1 MNHEY and CDR2 SVGAGI. With 6 bases clipped from V and 4 bases from J, the junction kept 7 bases outside the gene matches. All enrollees were roughly 18 to 90 years old and from approximately 24 US areas. Allocation to cohorts depended on clinical history reported by the participants. People in the exposed group encountered a COVID-19 case within 2 weeks before entering the study.

The source is a woman in her thirties or forties who had been exposed to COVID-19. The rearrangement links TRBV6-5 to TRBJ2-1; 9 bases match TRBD1. The specimen was PBMCs or T cells enriched from blood (not recorded which). The CDR3 region is CASSDRDRAYNEQFF. The CDR3, as DNA: TGTGCCAGCAGCGACCGGGACAGGGCGTACAATGAGCAGTTCTTC.